In this sample, the clone carrying this TCR beta chain turned up a few times. Antigen: not known. The sample originates from a study of cytomegalovirus exposure and HLA in healthy donors. Losses at the gene ends were 2 bases for V and 4 bases for J; bases not matched to a gene: 4. This CDR3 contains 15 residues. The germline gives CDR1 MNHNS, CDR2 SASEGT. Profiled with immunoSEQ multiplex PCR; TCRdb holds only in-frame clones, not every one. The table shows around 150,000 clones, with almost 85% occurring only once. Study observations and caveats: Among TCR beta chains, those listed as cytomegalovirus-associated numbered 164. Rarity marked most TCR sequences, yet some public TCRs occurred in many donors.

The sequence derives from a man aged 25 to 40 in good health and CMV-seropositive. The chain uses TRBV6-1 and TRBJ2-3, with 9 bases lining up with TRBD2. The sample taken for sequencing was PBMCs. The CDR3 sequence is CASSERLAGSDTQYF. The CDR3 region has the DNA TGTGCCAGCAGTGAAAGGCTAGCGGGATCAGATACGCAGTATTTT.